These 7 T cell receptor beta chains came from one sample sequenced in a study of T cell responses to AZD1222 COVID-19 vaccine. TCRdb's table, derived via immunoSEQ multiplex PCR, lists solely in-frame clones and lacks some. The table shows tens of thousands of clones, with more than 85% occurring only once. The sample consisted of peripheral blood, taken 28 days after the second AZD1222 dose. These receptors were collected from an adult who received the AZD1222 COVID-19 vaccine.

The V call is TRBV5-1, the J call TRBJ2-5; weak D call: TRBD1 (6 bases). Germline loops: CDR1 SGHRS, CDR2 YFSETQ. V was cut by 5 bases and J by 13 bases, with 18 bases left in between. This CDR3 comprises 12 residues. CDR3 nucleotides: TGCGCCAGCAGACGCGTCAGGGGCCCCTGGTACTTC. This translates into CASRRVRGPWYF.

The chain has TRBV28 and TRBJ2-7; the D is unclear. The CDR3 covers 12 residues. Trimming took off 3 bases at V and 2 bases at J, with 5 bases between the two ends. CDR1 and CDR2 from the germline V gene are MDHEN and SYDVKM. This CDR3 reads CASSLIAYEQYF. CDR3 nucleotides: TGTGCCAGCAGTTTGATCGCCTACGAGCAGTACTTC.

The chain carries TRBV30 and TRBJ1-2; maybe TRBD1 (5 bases). V lost 2 bases and J 6 bases, leaving 16 bases between the germline ends. Germline loops: CDR1 GTSNPN, CDR2 SVGIG (reference sequence). The CDR3 is 14 residues long. CDR3 DNA sequence: TGTGCCTGGAGTATCACTCGGGGCCGCGATGGCTACACCTTC. Translated: CAWSITRGRDGYTF.

The chain is built from TRBV4-2 and TRBJ2-3, with 9 bases aligning to TRBD1. Germline CDR1 reads LGHNA; CDR2 reads YNFKEQ. The CDR3 length is 17 residues. V dropped 1 base and J dropped 2; count of bases not matched to a gene: 7. DNA of the CDR3: TGTGCCAGCAGCCAAGGGAGGACAGGGGCCGTCACAGATACGCAGTATTTT. This translates into CASSQGRTGAVTDTQYF.

The rearrangement links TRBV7-9 to TRBJ2-7; 10 bases are shared with TRBD2. J lost 5 bases, V lost 4 bases, and 2 bases had no gene match. The CDR3 is made up of 13 amino acids. Germline V gives CDR1 SEHNR, CDR2 FQNEAQ (reference sequence). The CDR3 protein is CASSSGTSDEQYF. CDR3 sequence (DNA): TGTGCCAGCAGCTCAGGGACTAGCGACGAGCAGTACTTC. Full variable domain (remainder filled in from reference TRBV7-9 and TRBJ2-7): DTGVSQNPRHKITKRGQNVTFRCDPISEHNRLYWYRQTLGQGPEFLTYFQNEAQLEKSRLLSDRFSAERPKGSFSTLEIQRTEQGDSAMYLCASSSGTSDEQYFGPGTRLTVT.

V gene TRBV7-2 combines with J gene TRBJ1-1; 7 positions agree with TRBD1. Trimming cost V 1 base and J 1 base; bases outside gene matches: 0. The germline gives CDR1 SGHTA, CDR2 FQGNSA. The CDR3 totals 14 residues. The CDR3 sequence is CASSLDRGNTEAFF. CDR3 nucleotides: TGTGCCAGCAGCTTAGACAGGGGGAACACTGAAGCTTTCTTT.

The gene calls are TRBV11-3 and TRBJ1-1, with D maybe TRBD1 (5 bases). Germline V gives CDR1 SGHNT, CDR2 YENEEA. This CDR3 region has 14 residues. V was trimmed by 0 bases and J by 4 bases, leaving 9 bases between them. The DNA of the CDR3 is TGTGCCAGCAGCTTAGATCCGACAGCCACTGAAGCTTTCTTT. It codes for CASSLDPTATEAFF.